This entry is about one T cell receptor (beta chain). Its specificity is unknown. The data belong to a study of cytomegalovirus exposure and HLA in healthy donors. Across the whole study: Out of about 360 genotyped donors, roughly 80% belonged to the Caucasian-associated ancestry cluster. The study's findings and limits: Many donors carried some public TCRs, although rarity characterized most TCR sequences. Sequencing probably produced one cluster of sequence variants that were highly shared.

CDR1 is LNHDA, CDR2 SQIVND, per germline (reference sequence). The V segment lost 3 bases and the J segment 2 bases; nucleotides outside the gene matches: 19. The length of the CDR3 is 22 residues. 60 Vbeta and 13 Jbeta primers were used in PCR. Libraries were prepared by immunoSEQ multiplex PCR; TCRdb keeps only in-frame clonotypes and omits some of them. The top ten clones hold 4.5% of a sample with under 200,000 clones, over 80% of them seen once. The sequence was collected from a woman between 45 and 65 years old in good health and CMV-seropositive. The sample consisted of PBMCs. V usage is TRBV19 and J usage is TRBJ2-6, with 10 bases matching TRBD2. The CDR3 loop reads CASSIFGVGAGGPRAGANVLTF. The CDR3 DNA reads as TGTGCCAGTAGTATTTTTGGCGTCGGAGCGGGAGGGCCAAGGGCTGGGGCCAACGTCCTGACTTTC.